This TCR beta chain stems from a study of T cells in Graves' hyperthyroidism and ophthalmopathy. It was RNA transcripts that yielded the amplified TCR beta CDR3 regions. The TCR CDR3 was amplified in a first-round RT-PCR using the HTBI primer set. TCRdb reprocessed the multiplex PCR reads with MiXCR, giving one entry per CDR3 protein. Of roughly 380,000 distinct CDR3 sequences in the sample, about 15% are singletons; the top ten hold 11%. This clonotype has a count of ten or more. Clinical symptoms, serum thyroxine, TRAb, thyroid ultrasound and orbital computed tomography informed diagnoses. With 7 bases clipped from V and 4 bases from J, the junction kept 13 bases outside the gene matches. Germline V gene lookup returns CDR1 KGHDR and CDR2 SFDVKD. The length of the CDR3 is 16 residues.

This receptor was identified in an older woman with Graves' hyperthyroidism. V gene TRBV24-1 combines with J gene TRBJ2-7, with 9 bases matching TRBD1. Material for sequencing was blood. The CDR3 loop is CATRGNTGGRRYEQYF. In DNA, the CDR3 is TGTGCCACCAGAGGAAACACAGGGGGCAGGAGGTACGAGCAGTACTTC.